Listed below are T cell receptor beta chains from one sample, sequenced in a study of blood T cell repertoires in COVID-19. Measured with immunoSEQ multiplex PCR; TCRdb has only the in-frame clones, and not every one. Counted here are approximately 170,000 clones, about 88% occurring once; the ten biggest clones make up around 25%. What was sequenced was peripheral blood. Receptors were obtained from a man in his sixties with acute or convalescent COVID-19. The CDR3 runs from the conserved cysteine through the conserved F or W. The order of the fields is V gene, J gene, CDR3 protein.

V: TRBV3-1/TRBV3-2
J: TRBJ2-1
CDR3: CASSRLAALSYNEQFF

V: TRBV7-3
J: TRBJ2-2
CDR3: CASSLLLNTGELFF

V: TRBV9
J: TRBJ2-7
CDR3: CASSTRDRGHEQYF

V: TRBV13
J: TRBJ2-5
CDR3: CASSSTEGSRETQYF

V: TRBV24-1
J: TRBJ2-1
CDR3: CATSDETGGGHEQFF

V: TRBV24-1
J: TRBJ2-5
CDR3: CATSGPGQGAGTQYF

V: TRBV27
J: TRBJ1-5
CDR3: CASRTRAYSNQPQHF

V: TRBV7-9
J: TRBJ2-7
CDR3: CASSDRLFSYEQYF

V: TRBV6-5
J: TRBJ1-1
CDR3: CASSLSRWGDTEAFF

V: TRBV24-1
J: TRBJ2-2
CDR3: CATTGGNIANTGELFF

V: TRBV29-1
J: TRBJ2-7
CDR3: CSVGRGVYYEQYF

V: TRBV3-1/TRBV3-2
J: TRBJ2-5
CDR3: CASSRKLLAGGETQYF

V: TRBV27
J: TRBJ1-5
CDR3: CASSLTGTGGGQPQHF

V: TRBV5-8
J: TRBJ1-2
CDR3: CASSLGGPQGQWAYGYTF

V: TRBV6-5
J: TRBJ1-1
CDR3: CASRRTGNTEAFF

V: TRBV24-1
J: TRBJ2-1
CDR3: CATSDFGTRYNEQFF

V: TRBV4-2
J: TRBJ1-2
CDR3: CASSQDQGVHYGYTF

V: TRBV5-6
J: TRBJ2-7
CDR3: CASSAPPNFYEQYF

V: TRBV21-1
J: TRBJ2-7
CDR3: CASSKAPRVAVTYEQYF

V: TRBV24-1
J: TRBJ2-5
CDR3: CATSDSHGGLQETQYF

V: TRBV6-5
J: TRBJ1-2
CDR3: CASRTGVHGYTF

V: TRBV5-1
J: TRBJ1-2
CDR3: CASSPAGGYGYTF

V: TRBV5-1
J: TRBJ1-1
CDR3: CASSLWAANTEAFF

V: TRBV28
J: TRBJ1-1
CDR3: CASSLVAGGNEAFF

V: TRBV2
J: TRBJ1-1
CDR3: CASGGVENTEAFF

V: TRBV9
J: TRBJ1-4
CDR3: CASSPRGEKLFF